This T cell receptor beta chain was captured in a study of CD8 T cells in ankylosing spondylitis. Quantitative 5'-RACE was performed with molecular barcodes, and it yielded the TCR beta libraries. TCRdb recomputed calls from the 5' RACE reads with MiXCR, one row per CDR3 protein. Of roughly 440,000 distinct CDR3 sequences in the sample, approximately 17% are singletons; the top ten hold approximately 0.93%. There are 11 residues in the CDR3. Germline CDR1 reads LNHDA; CDR2 reads SQIVND (reference sequence). This clonotype appeared a few times. Its antigen is as yet unknown. Germline is not matched at one junction end, which may reflect a read error. General observations from the study: Characteristic of ankylosing spondylitis blood, it appeared, was a TCR beta motif comprising several highly homologous variants. According to the report, clones linked to the disease were significantly enriched in matched synovial fluid samples taken from ankylosing spondylitis patients.

V and J are TRBV19 and TRBJ2-1, with D hard to call. The receptor was isolated from a male donor with ankylosing spondylitis. Input material: blood, either unsorted or a sorted T cell fraction (not recorded which). The CDR3 coding sequence is TGTGCCAGTAGTTACTACCATGAGCAGTTCTTC. It is translated as CASSYYHEQFF.